Listed below are T cell receptor beta chains from one sample, sequenced in a study of shared clonotypes between healthy human individuals. Here immunoSEQ multiplex PCR was the method, and the copy in TCRdb shows in-frame clones only, minus some. The table records hundreds of thousands of clones, less than 80% of them present only once. The material sequenced was memory CD4+ T cells sorted from blood. These receptors were collected from a woman aged 25 to 39 in good health. CDR3s include the opening cysteine and the closing phenylalanine or tryptophan. A D gene is named only where the DNA matches it firmly. The size of a clone is reported for some rows only, either as once, few or many, or as a class for expanded clones.

v_gene	abundance	j_gene	d_gene	CDR3aa	CDR3nt
TRBV5-4	few	TRBJ2-2	TRBD1	CASSSDRALGELFF	TGTGCCAGCAGCTCGGACAGGGCTCTCGGGGAGCTGTTTTTT
TRBV5-5	NA	TRBJ1-4	TRBD1	CASSPLQGTNEKLFF	TGTGCCAGCAGCCCGCTACAGGGGACTAATGAAAAACTGTTTTTT
TRBV6-1	NA	TRBJ2-3	NA	CASNSALPDTQYF	TGTGCCAGCAACTCGGCCCTCCCAGATACGCAGTATTTT
TRBV28	NA	TRBJ1-2	NA	CASSPPLYGYTF	TGTGCCAGCAGTCCCCCCCTCTATGGCTACACCTTC
TRBV7-9	many	TRBJ2-7	NA	CASSPSATGRSEQYF	TGTGCCAGCAGTCCCTCGGCGACGGGACGATCCGAGCAGTACTTC
TRBV2	NA	TRBJ2-7	NA	CASSYGSYEQYF	TGTGCCAGCAGTTACGGGAGCTACGAGCAGTACTTC
TRBV28	NA	TRBJ1-3	TRBD1	CASSKWTGVGNTIYF	TGTGCCAGCAGTAAATGGACAGGGGTAGGAAACACCATATATTTT
TRBV28	NA	TRBJ1-1	NA	CASRIQTGWAFF	TGTGCCAGCAGGATCCAAACAGGGTGGGCTTTCTTT
TRBV28	NA	TRBJ1-2	NA	CASSLQRGYTF	TGTGCCAGCAGCCTACAGCGCGGCTACACCTTC
TRBV29-1	many	TRBJ2-2	NA	CSARLAGELFF	TGCAGCGCCCGGCTCGCCGGGGAGCTGTTTTTT
TRBV7-2	NA	TRBJ2-7	TRBD2	CASSPTSGQEYSYEQYF	TGTGCCAGCAGCCCGACTAGCGGCCAGGAGTACTCCTACGAGCAGTACTTC
TRBV19	few	TRBJ1-1	NA	CASVGRSGSTEAFF	TGTGCCAGTGTGGGGAGATCCGGGTCTACTGAAGCTTTCTTT
TRBV5-1	NA	TRBJ2-1	NA	CASSLVQGSNEQFF	TGCGCCAGCAGCTTGGTGCAGGGGTCCAATGAGCAGTTCTTC
TRBV15	NA	TRBJ1-2	NA	CATSRDLFVGAPYGYTF	TGTGCCACCAGCAGAGATCTGTTCGTAGGGGCCCCCTATGGCTACACCTTC
TRBV29-1	many	TRBJ2-7	TRBD2	CSVEGASGKSSSYEQYF	TGCAGCGTTGAAGGGGCTAGCGGGAAATCGAGCTCCTACGAGCAGTACTTC
TRBV5-1	NA	TRBJ1-5	NA	CASSQLQGGDQPQHF	TGCGCCAGCAGCCAACTACAGGGTGGGGATCAGCCCCAGCATTTT
TRBV4-1	NA	TRBJ2-7	TRBD2	CASSQGRLAGVNEQYF	TGCGCCAGCAGCCAAGGGAGACTAGCGGGAGTAAACGAGCAGTACTTC
TRBV30	few	TRBJ1-4	NA	CAWTSATGGEKLFF	TGTGCCTGGACTTCCGCGACAGGAGGAGAAAAACTGTTTTTT
TRBV6-1	many	TRBJ1-1	NA	CASTMDGRETEAFF	TGTGCCAGCACGATGGACGGACGTGAGACTGAAGCTTTCTTT
TRBV14	once	TRBJ1-6	NA	CASSLRPASPLHF	TGTGCCAGCAGCCTGCGTCCCGCTTCACCCCTCCACTTT
TRBV5-1	NA	TRBJ2-2	NA	CASSWANGVSGELFF	TGCGCCAGCTCCTGGGCGAACGGGGTCTCCGGGGAGCTGTTTTTT
TRBV6-5	NA	TRBJ2-1	TRBD1	CASSSGQGAGEQFF	TGTGCCAGCAGTTCTGGACAGGGGGCGGGTGAGCAGTTCTTC
TRBV28	NA	TRBJ2-2	NA	CASRTGATNTGELFF	TGTGCCAGTAGAACGGGGGCGACGAACACCGGGGAGCTGTTTTTT
TRBV5-4	many	TRBJ1-2	NA	CASSKEDGNGYTF	TGTGCCAGCAGCAAGGAGGACGGTAATGGCTACACCTTC
TRBV7-8	NA	TRBJ2-3	NA	CASSGRPTDTQYF	TGTGCCAGCAGCGGGAGGCCCACAGATACGCAGTATTTT
TRBV19	NA	TRBJ1-5	TRBD1	CASSGGRDQPQHF	TGTGCCAGTTCAGGGGGCCGCGATCAGCCCCAGCATTTT
TRBV14	NA	TRBJ1-1	TRBD1	CASSKETGGVTEAFF	TGTGCCAGCAGCAAAGAGACAGGGGGCGTCACTGAAGCTTTCTTT